This TCR beta chain came from a study of early T cells in non-severe SARS-CoV-2 infection. Across the study: Chains from this unsorted whole-blood bulk RNA could not be paired.

In the case of this clonotype: Its specificity is unknown.

Regarding the study as a whole: Matches to VDJdb favored anti-spike CD8 responses and missed private and CD4 specificities.

Researchers attached unique molecular identifiers to individual cDNA molecules. MiXCR was run by TCRdb on the 5' RACE reads, yielding one entry per CDR3 protein. Of 75,000 to 100,000 distinct CDR3 sequences listed, 13% to 15% were seen once; the top ten hold 6% to 7.5%. The germline V gene has CDR1 SQVTM and CDR2 ANQGSEA. V lost 6 bases to trimming and J lost 4 bases; unmatched junction nucleotides: 4. CDR3 size: 13 residues. Sequenced sample: whole blood. The clonotype was recovered from an adult who was a healthcare worker with PCR-confirmed SARS-CoV-2 infection or an uninfected control (not recorded which). J is TRBJ2-2 and V is TRBV29-1, with 8 nucleotides matching TRBD2. This CDR3 reads CSVGGVFTGELFF. CDR3 bases: TGCAGCGTCGGGGGGGTATTCACCGGGGAGCTGTTTTTT.